Below are 22 T cell receptor beta chains sequenced from a single sample in a study of neoadjuvant anti-PD-1 for oral cavity cancer. Indicated time point: after neoadjuvant nivolumab, at surgical resection. Assay: immunoSEQ multiplex PCR; the TCRdb copy retains only in-frame clones and omits some. This sample has around 13,000 clones, with about two thirds found just once. The source material was PBMCs, sampled after nivolumab (anti-PD-1) treatment. Source of these receptors: a person aged 35-79 years with oral cavity squamous cell carcinoma.

This rearrangement joins TRBV27 to TRBJ1-1; 7 bases line up with TRBD1. From germline, CDR1 is MNHEY and CDR2 SMNVEV (reference sequence). J was trimmed by 5 bases and V by 7 bases; bases with no gene match: 7. The CDR3 covers 13 residues. The CDR3 DNA reads TGTGCCAGCACGCCCCAGGGGGAGACTGAAGCTTTCTTT. As protein: CASTPQGETEAFF.

A few counts support this clone. The V call is TRBV5-1, the J call TRBJ2-1; D is unclear. V was cut by 0 bases and J by 0 bases, with 7 bases left in between. From germline, CDR1 is SGHRS and CDR2 YFSETQ. The CDR3 loop spans 15 amino acids. The CDR3 loop is CASSLDAISYNEQFF. CDR3 coding DNA: TGCGCCAGCAGCTTGGATGCGATCTCCTACAATGAGCAGTTCTTC.

This chain connects TRBV25-1 to TRBJ2-5, with 8 bases aligning to TRBD1. From germline, CDR1 is MGHDK and CDR2 SYGVNS. The CDR3 covers 14 residues. V shed 3 bases, J shed 4 bases, and the junction held 4 bases outside the gene matches. CDR3 amino acids: CASSDTGGRETQYF. In DNA form, the CDR3 reads TGTGCCAGCAGTGATACAGGGGGAAGAGAGACCCAGTACTTC.

J is TRBJ1-1 and V is TRBV7-8; D is perhaps TRBD1 (5 bases). The V end was cut by 1 base, the J end by 4 bases, with 10 bases between. The CDR3 totals 14 residues. CDR1 SGHVS and CDR2 FQNEAQ come from the germline V gene. The CDR3 loop reads CASSLVGGTTEAFF. DNA of the CDR3: TGTGCCAGCAGCTTAGTTGGCGGGACCACTGAAGCTTTCTTT.

The chain is built from TRBV10-3 and TRBJ1-2; D is undetermined. Germline lookup yields CDR1 ENHRY and CDR2 SYGVKD. V was cut by 3 bases and J by 6 bases, with 14 bases left in between. This CDR3 has 14 residues. The CDR3 nucleotides are TGTGCCATCAGTGAAGGGAGAGAAGGCCATGGCTACACCTTC. Its protein product is CAISEGREGHGYTF.

The chain recombines TRBV2 with TRBJ2-1; D not certain. The germline V gene encodes CDR1 SNHLY and CDR2 FYNNEI. V was clipped by 4 bases and J by 5 bases, with 9 bases between them. CDR3 length: 13 amino acids. The CDR3 nucleotides read TGTGCCAGCAGTGTGACTCGGGACAATGAGCAGTTCTTC. It codes for CASSVTRDNEQFF.

The rearrangement links TRBV19 to TRBJ1-3; no definite D call. Germline V gene lookup returns CDR1 LNHDA and CDR2 SQIVND (reference sequence). The CDR3 sequence is 16 residues long. V was clipped by 5 bases and J by 0 bases, with 14 bases between them. CDR3 coding DNA: TGTGCCAGTAGTCGGTACGGCAGCCCCTCTGGAAACACCATATATTTT. This codes for CASSRYGSPSGNTIYF.

The rearrangement joins TRBV6-1 to TRBJ1-5, with D possibly TRBD1 on 5 matching bases. Germline V gene lookup returns CDR1 MNHNS and CDR2 SASEGT. This CDR3 is 14 amino acids long. V was shortened by 8 bases and J by 6 bases, with 17 bases between the two germline ends. Here the CDR3 reads CASGAGGWLQPQHF. CDR3 DNA: TGTGCCAGCGGGGCCGGGGGTTGGCTTCAGCCCCAGCATTTT.

This chain links TRBV25-1 with TRBJ2-4, with 7 nucleotides matching TRBD1. The CDR3 consists of 15 residues. V shed 4 bases and J 2 bases; nucleotides not matched to a gene: 5. Germline V lookup: CDR1 MGHDK, CDR2 SYGVNS. The CDR3 loop is CASSAMTGTKNIQYF. Written as DNA, the CDR3 is TGTGCCAGCAGTGCGATGACAGGGACCAAAAACATTCAGTACTTC.

J is TRBJ2-2 and V is TRBV6-4; 10 bases are shared with TRBD2. The CDR3 contains 15 residues. Trimming at V came to 8 bases and at J to 6 bases, leaving 9 bases not matched to a gene. Germline V gene lookup returns CDR1 MRHNA and CDR2 SNTAGT. CDR3 nucleotide sequence: TGTGCCAGCCGCTCTAGCGGGAGTTATCCCGGGGAGCTGTTTTTT. Translating gives CASRSSGSYPGELFF.

The chain links TRBV7-6 to TRBJ2-5, with 7 bases identical to TRBD1. Germline V lookup: CDR1 SGHVS, CDR2 FNYEAQ. This CDR3 has 16 amino acids. The J segment lost 2 bases and the V segment lost 5 bases, leaving 11 bases of the junction unmatched. In DNA, the CDR3 is TGTGCCAGCAGCCCACGGGGCCCGGGACAGCAAGAGACCCAGTACTTC. Amino acid sequence: CASSPRGPGQQETQYF.

This clone was detected only a few times. The rearrangement joins TRBV2 to TRBJ2-3, with D possibly being TRBD1 (6 bases). From germline, CDR1 is SNHLY and CDR2 FYNNEI. V was trimmed by 6 bases and J by 0 bases, leaving 10 bases between them. The CDR3 totals 14 residues. As DNA, the CDR3 is TGTGCCAGCAGCCCGGGACACAGCACAGATACGCAGTATTTT. Translation: CASSPGHSTDTQYF.

The chain employs TRBV25-1 and TRBJ2-3; D not certain. Germline loops: CDR1 MGHDK, CDR2 SYGVNS. This CDR3 has 15 amino acids. V was pared by 5 bases and J by 4 bases, with 16 bases between. CDR3 region: CASSTRSGSSDTQYF. In nucleotides, the CDR3 is TGTGCCAGCAGTACTCGCTCTGGGTCATCAGATACGCAGTATTTT. The full variable domain, completed using reference TRBV25-1 and TRBJ2-3, is EADIYQTPRYLVIGTGKKITLECSQTMGHDKMYWYQQDPGMELHLIHYSYGVNSTEKGDLSSESTVSRIRTEHFPLTLESARPSHTSQYLCASSTRSGSSDTQYFGPGTRLTVL.

This sequence joins TRBV19 and TRBJ1-4; D remains unclear. Between the trimmed V and J ends, which lost 3 bases and 8 bases, there was a span of 16 bases. CDR1 and CDR2 from the germline V gene are LNHDA and SQIVND (reference sequence). This CDR3 is built from 15 residues. CDR3 sequence reads: CASSINNSLREKLFF. CDR3 bases: TGTGCCAGTAGTATCAACAACTCCTTGCGAGAAAAACTGTTTTTT. The full variable domain, completed using reference TRBV19 and TRBJ1-4, is DGGITQSPKYLFRKEGQNVTLSCEQNLNHDAMYWYRQDPGQGLRLIYYSQIVNDFQKGDIAEGYSVSREKKESFPLTVTSAQKNPTAFYLCASSINNSLREKLFFGSGTQLSVL.

This clone was seen a handful of times. This chain connects TRBV14 to TRBJ1-1, with D tentatively TRBD1 (6 bases). Germline V lookup: CDR1 SGHDN, CDR2 FVKESK. There are 15 residues in the CDR3. V lost 0 bases to trimming and J lost 4 bases, with 12 bases between them. The CDR3 region is CASSQDEVGATEAFF. The CDR3 DNA reads as TGTGCCAGCAGCCAAGATGAAGTGGGGGCCACTGAAGCTTTCTTT.

The chain has TRBV30 and TRBJ2-7, with 11 bases aligning to TRBD2. CDR1 and CDR2 from the germline V gene are GTSNPN and SVGIG (reference sequence). V gave up 4 bases and J gave up 7 bases; unmatched junction bases: 12. The CDR3 totals 15 residues. CDR3 protein: CAWTSKTSGAPEQYF. In nucleotides, the CDR3 is TGTGCCTGGACATCTAAGACTAGCGGGGCCCCGGAGCAGTACTTC.

This clone is a singleton in its sample. CDR3 loop: CASSLRDRTDTQYF. The CDR3 bases are TGCGCCAGCAGCTTGAGGGACAGAACAGATACGCAGTATTTT. V and J are TRBV5-1 and TRBJ2-3, with TRBD1 matching over 7 bases. This CDR3 is 14 amino acids long. J was trimmed by 3 bases and V by 1 base; bases with no gene match: 2. The V gene's germline CDR1 is SGHRS and CDR2 YFSETQ.

The chain is built from TRBV5-6 and TRBJ2-2; D gene ambiguous. V lost 7 bases and J lost 4, with 8 bases in between. Germline lookup yields CDR1 SGHDT and CDR2 YYEEEE. This CDR3 is 12 amino acids long. CDR3 bases: TGTGCCAGCGGGTGGGGCACCGGGGAGCTGTTTTTT. Amino acids: CASGWGTGELFF.

The V and J genes are TRBV28 and TRBJ2-7; 7 nucleotides match TRBD2. The V and J ends lost 6 bases and 2 bases, in that order; junction bases with no gene match: 7. Germline CDR1 and CDR2: MDHEN and SYDVKM. This CDR3 is built from 14 residues. CDR3 sequence reads: CASSFPGGPYEQYF. CDR3 nucleotides: TGTGCCAGCAGCTTCCCGGGGGGACCCTACGAGCAGTACTTC.

V gene TRBV6-6 combines with J gene TRBJ1-1; 9 nucleotides line up with TRBD1. The V segment lost 7 bases and the J segment 1 base; nucleotides outside the gene matches: 10. This CDR3 spans 16 amino acids. From germline, CDR1 is MNHNY and CDR2 SVGAGI (reference sequence). DNA for the CDR3: TGTGCCAGCAACCGGGACAGGGTAGACCGGAACACTGAAGCTTTCTTT. This sequence encodes CASNRDRVDRNTEAFF.

The chain combines TRBV10-3 with TRBJ2-3, with TRBD1 matching 9 bases. Germline CDR1 reads ENHRY; CDR2 reads SYGVKD. J was trimmed by 4 bases and V by 3 bases; bases with no gene match: 8. This CDR3 contains 16 residues. The CDR3 loop reads CAISEGGQGNADTQYF. CDR3 nucleotide sequence: TGTGCCATCAGTGAAGGGGGACAGGGTAACGCAGATACGCAGTATTTT.

This clone was observed once. The chain couples TRBV27 to TRBJ2-7; 7 bases match TRBD1. The junction had 1 base not matched to a gene; V was cut back by 2 bases and J by 3 bases. Germline V CDR1 and CDR2: MNHEY, SMNVEV (reference sequence). The CDR3 has 13 residues. The CDR3 loop reads CASSLGTDYEQYF. In DNA form, the CDR3 reads TGTGCCAGCAGTTTAGGGACAGACTACGAGCAGTACTTC.